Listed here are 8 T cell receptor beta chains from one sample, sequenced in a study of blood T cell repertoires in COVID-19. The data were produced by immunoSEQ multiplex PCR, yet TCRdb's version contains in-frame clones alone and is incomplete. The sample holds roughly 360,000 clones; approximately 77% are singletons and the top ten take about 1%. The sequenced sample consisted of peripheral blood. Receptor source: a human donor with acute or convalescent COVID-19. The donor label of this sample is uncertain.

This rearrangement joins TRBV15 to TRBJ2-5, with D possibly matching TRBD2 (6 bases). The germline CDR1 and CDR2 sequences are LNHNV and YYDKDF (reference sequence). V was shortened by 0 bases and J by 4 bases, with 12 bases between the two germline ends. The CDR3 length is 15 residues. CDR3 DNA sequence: TGTGCCACCAGCAGAGAGGGGGGTACCCCAGAGACCCAGTACTTC. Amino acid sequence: CATSREGGTPETQYF. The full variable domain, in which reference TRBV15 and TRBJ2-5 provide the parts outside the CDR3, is DAMVIQNPRYQVTQFGKPVTLSCSQTLNHNVMYWYQQKSSQAPKLLFHYYDKDFNNEADTPDNFQSRRPNTSFCFLDIRSPGLGDTAMYLCATSREGGTPETQYFGPGTRLLVL.

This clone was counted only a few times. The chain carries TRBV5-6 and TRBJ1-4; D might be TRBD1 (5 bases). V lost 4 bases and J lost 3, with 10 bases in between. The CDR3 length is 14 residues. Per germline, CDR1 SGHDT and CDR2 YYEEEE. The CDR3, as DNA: TGTGCCAGCAGCCTGACAGACGCTAATGAAAAACTGTTTTTT. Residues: CASSLTDANEKLFF.

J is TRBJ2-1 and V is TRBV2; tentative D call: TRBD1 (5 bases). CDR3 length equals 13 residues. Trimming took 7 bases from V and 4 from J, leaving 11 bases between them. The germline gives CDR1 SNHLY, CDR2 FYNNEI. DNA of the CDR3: TGTGCCAGCACCCGACAGCAGTACAATGAGCAGTTCTTC. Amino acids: CASTRQQYNEQFF.

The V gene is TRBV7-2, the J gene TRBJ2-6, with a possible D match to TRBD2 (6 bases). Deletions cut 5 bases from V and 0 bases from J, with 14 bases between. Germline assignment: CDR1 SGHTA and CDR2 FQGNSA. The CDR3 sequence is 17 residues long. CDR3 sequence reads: CASSARDFRSGANVLTF. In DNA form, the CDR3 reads TGTGCCAGCAGCGCCCGGGACTTCCGCTCTGGGGCCAACGTCCTGACTTTC.

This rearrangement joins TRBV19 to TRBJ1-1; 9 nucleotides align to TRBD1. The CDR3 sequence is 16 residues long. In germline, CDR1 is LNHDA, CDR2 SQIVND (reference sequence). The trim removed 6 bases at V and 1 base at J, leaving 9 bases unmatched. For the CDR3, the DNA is TGTGCCAGTAGCACGCGGACAGGGGTCCAGAACACTGAAGCTTTCTTT. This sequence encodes CASSTRTGVQNTEAFF.

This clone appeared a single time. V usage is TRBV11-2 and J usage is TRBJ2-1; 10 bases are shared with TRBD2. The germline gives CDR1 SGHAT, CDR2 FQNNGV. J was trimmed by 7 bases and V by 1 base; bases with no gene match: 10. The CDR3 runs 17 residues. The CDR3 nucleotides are TGTGCCAGCAGCTTAGTGAAGCGGGGGGGCCGGGAAAATGAGCAGTTCTTC. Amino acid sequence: CASSLVKRGGRENEQFF. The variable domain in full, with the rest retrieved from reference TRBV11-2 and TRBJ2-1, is EAGVAQSPRYKIIEKRQSVAFWCNPISGHATLYWYQQILGQGPKLLIQFQNNGVVDDSQLPKDRFSAERLKGVDSTLKIQPAKLEDSAVYLCASSLVKRGGRENEQFFGPGTRLTVL.

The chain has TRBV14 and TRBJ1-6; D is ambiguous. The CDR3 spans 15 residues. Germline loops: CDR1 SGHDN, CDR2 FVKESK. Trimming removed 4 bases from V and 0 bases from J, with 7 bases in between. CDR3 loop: CASSPASSYNSPLHF. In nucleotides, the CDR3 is TGTGCCAGCAGCCCTGCCAGCTCCTATAATTCACCCCTCCACTTT.

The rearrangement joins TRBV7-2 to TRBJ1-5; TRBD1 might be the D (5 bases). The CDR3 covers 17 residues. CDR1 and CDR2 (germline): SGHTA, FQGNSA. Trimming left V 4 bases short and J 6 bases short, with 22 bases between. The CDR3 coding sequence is TGTGCCAGCAGCTCGGTTGCAGGGCCACCGTTAGGTCAGCCCCAGCATTTT. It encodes CASSSVAGPPLGQPQHF.